This record concerns one TCR beta chain sequence. These data are taken from a study of blood T cell repertoires in COVID-19. Study context: There were acute and convalescent COVID-19 samples, and they came from the United States, Italy and Spain. The analysed material was cDNA or gDNA that came from T cells, B-cell-depleted T cells, or PBMCs.

Germline loops: CDR1 KGHSH, CDR2 LQKENI. Trimming removed 2 bases at V and 5 bases at J, with 18 bases between. CDR3 length: 16 residues. Authors' analysis steps: It was from reference gene primer amplification that nucleated cell counts were estimated. Measured with immunoSEQ multiplex PCR; TCRdb has only the in-frame clones, and not every one. D and trimming come from the DNA, and the V and J calls and clone size come from that table. Altogether about 150,000 clones are present, around 89% being singletons, with the ten largest covering about 16%. The TCR sequence derives from a woman in her 40s with acute or convalescent COVID-19. The sequencing input was peripheral blood. This chain joins TRBV18 and TRBJ2-5; tentative D call: TRBD2 (5 bases). DNA of the CDR3: TGTGCCAGCTCACCAAATGTCCGGGGAGTTGGTGAGACCCAGTACTTC. Protein product: CASSPNVRGVGETQYF.